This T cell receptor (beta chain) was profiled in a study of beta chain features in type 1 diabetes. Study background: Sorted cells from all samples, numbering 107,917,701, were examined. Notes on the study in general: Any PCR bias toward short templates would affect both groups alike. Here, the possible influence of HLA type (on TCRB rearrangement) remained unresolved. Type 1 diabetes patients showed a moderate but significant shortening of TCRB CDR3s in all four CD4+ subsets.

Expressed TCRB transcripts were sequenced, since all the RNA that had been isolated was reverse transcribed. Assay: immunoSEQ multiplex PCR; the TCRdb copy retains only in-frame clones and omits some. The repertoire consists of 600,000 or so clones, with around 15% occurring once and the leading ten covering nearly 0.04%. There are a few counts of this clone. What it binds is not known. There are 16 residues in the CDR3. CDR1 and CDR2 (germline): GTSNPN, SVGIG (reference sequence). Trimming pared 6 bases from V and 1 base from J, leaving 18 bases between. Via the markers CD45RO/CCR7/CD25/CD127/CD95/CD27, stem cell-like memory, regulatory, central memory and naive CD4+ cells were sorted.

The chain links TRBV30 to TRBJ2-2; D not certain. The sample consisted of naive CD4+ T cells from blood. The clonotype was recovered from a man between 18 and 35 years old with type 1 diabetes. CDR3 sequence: CACQTRSRLNTGELFF. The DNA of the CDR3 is TGTGCCTGCCAAACAAGGAGCAGGCTGAACACCGGGGAGCTGTTTTTT.